The 2 T cell receptor beta chains given below trace back to one sample, sequenced in a study of STAT5B mutations in CD4+ large granular lymphocyte leukemia. Assay: immunoSEQ multiplex PCR; the TCRdb copy retains only in-frame clones and omits some. The sample has some 30,000 clones; around 70% are singletons. The sequencing sample was made of CD4+ T cells from blood buffy coats. The source of these receptors is a human donor in good health.

The rearrangement links TRBV28 to TRBJ2-1; D might be TRBD2 (5 bases). Trimming removed 4 bases from V and 10 bases from J, with 17 bases in between. This CDR3 is built from 14 residues. Germline-derived CDR1 and CDR2 are MDHEN and SYDVKM. The CDR3: CASSSPTYSGEQFF. The CDR3 DNA is TGTGCCAGCAGTTCCCCGACCTATTCGGGAGAGCAGTTCTTC.

The chain carries TRBV5-1 and TRBJ1-3; D gene uncertain. Germline assignment: CDR1 SGHRS and CDR2 YFSETQ. The CDR3 extends over 17 amino acids. Trimming removed 3 bases at V and 0 bases at J, with 16 bases between. Here the CDR3 reads CASSSVPTDSSGNTIYF. CDR3 nucleotide sequence: TGCGCCAGCAGCTCGGTACCGACCGATAGCTCTGGAAACACCATATATTTT.